Given below is one T cell receptor (beta chain) in context. This entry is derived from a study of CD8+ T cells in alopecia areata. Treatment noted: oral pan-JAK inhibitor, 5-10 mg twice daily. The CDR3 is 15 amino acids. Looked up from germline, CDR1 is LGHNA and CDR2 is YSLEER. Deletions cut 2 bases from V and 0 bases from J, with 8 bases between. The authors extracted RNA and reverse transcribed it into cDNA as the sequencing template. Method: immunoSEQ multiplex PCR; TCRdb's copy keeps in-frame clones and lacks some. Among around 170,000 clones listed, approximately 49% were seen once. The source is a human donor with alopecia areata. J is TRBJ2-1 and V is TRBV4-3; D is uncertain. The sequencing used CD8+ T cells sorted from blood, collected around week 54, from a patient treated with tofacitinib. The CDR3 protein is CASSQQAYSYNEQFF. The CDR3 region has the DNA TGCGCCAGCAGCCAACAGGCCTACTCCTACAATGAGCAGTTCTTC.